The 3 T cell receptor beta chains below all came from one sample that was sequenced in a study of T cells in Graves' hyperthyroidism and ophthalmopathy. Regions amplified from RNA transcripts were the TCR beta CDR3 regions. Researchers ran a first-round RT-PCR on the TCR CDR3 using the HTBI primer set. TCRdb reprocessed the multiplex PCR reads via MiXCR and lists one record per CDR3 protein. The sample gives more than 300,000 distinct CDR3 sequences, roughly 13% of which show up once; roughly 8.3% is in the top ten. Material for sequencing was blood. Every receptor here comes from a woman aged 18-29 years with Graves' hyperthyroidism.

About this clonotype itself: This may be a read error, as it is one base from a much larger clone. The gene calls are TRBV6-1 and TRBJ1-5, with D maybe TRBD1 (6 bases). V was trimmed by 0 bases and J by 12 bases, leaving 12 bases between them. In germline, CDR1 is MNHNS, CDR2 SASEGT. This CDR3 spans 13 amino acids. DNA for the CDR3: TGTGCCAGCAGTGAAGCCCGGTACAGGGACCAGCATTTT. It translates to CASSEARYRDQHF.

This clonotype was picked up a small number of times. V is TRBV6-1 and J is TRBJ2-1; D unresolved. CDR1 MNHNS and CDR2 SASEGT come from the germline V gene. The germline V and J ends were trimmed by 6 bases and 4 bases, with 10 bases remaining between them. The CDR3 is 13 residues long. This chain's CDR3 is CASRPTGYNEQFF. The CDR3 nucleotides are TGTGCCAGCAGGCCGACTGGATACAATGAGCAGTTCTTC.

This chain links TRBV24-1 with TRBJ1-2; D is unresolved. This CDR3 is built from 13 residues. The V end was cut by 5 bases, the J end by 0 bases, with 6 bases between. Germline V gives CDR1 KGHDR, CDR2 SFDVKD. CDR3 bases: TGTGCCACCAGTGGGGGTCCTAACTATGGCTACACCTTC. It translates to CATSGGPNYGYTF.